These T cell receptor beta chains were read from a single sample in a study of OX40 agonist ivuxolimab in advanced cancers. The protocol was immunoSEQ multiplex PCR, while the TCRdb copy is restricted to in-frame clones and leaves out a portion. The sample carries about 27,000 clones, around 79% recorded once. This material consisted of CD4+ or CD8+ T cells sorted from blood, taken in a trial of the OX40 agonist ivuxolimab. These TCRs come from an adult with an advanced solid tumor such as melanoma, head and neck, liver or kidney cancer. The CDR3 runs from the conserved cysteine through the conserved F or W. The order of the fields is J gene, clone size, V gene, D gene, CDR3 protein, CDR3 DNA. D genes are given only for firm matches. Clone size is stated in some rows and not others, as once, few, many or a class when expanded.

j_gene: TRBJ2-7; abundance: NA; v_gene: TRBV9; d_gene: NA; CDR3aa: CASSVGDDSYEQYF; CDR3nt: TGTGCCAGCAGCGTTGGCGATGACTCCTACGAGCAGTACTTC
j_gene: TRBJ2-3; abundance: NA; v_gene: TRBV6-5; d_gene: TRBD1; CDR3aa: CASSSDRGGWDTQYF; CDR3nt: TGTGCCAGCAGCTCCGACAGGGGAGGTTGGGATACGCAGTATTTT
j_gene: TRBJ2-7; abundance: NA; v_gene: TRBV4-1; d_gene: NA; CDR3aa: CASSQDGGFYEQYF; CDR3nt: TGCGCCAGCAGCCAAGATGGGGGGTTCTACGAGCAGTACTTC
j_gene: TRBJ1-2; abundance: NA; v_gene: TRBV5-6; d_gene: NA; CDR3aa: CASSLRQLFYGYTF; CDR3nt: TGTGCCAGCAGCTTGAGGCAACTTTTCTATGGCTACACCTTC
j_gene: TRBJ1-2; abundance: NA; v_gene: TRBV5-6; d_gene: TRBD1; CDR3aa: CASSRTGGDYGYTF; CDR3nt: TGTGCCAGCAGCCGGACAGGGGGGGACTATGGCTACACCTTC
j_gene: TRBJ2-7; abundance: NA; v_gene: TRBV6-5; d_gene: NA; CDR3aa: CASSRGASGEQYF; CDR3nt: TGTGCCAGCAGTAGAGGGGCATCGGGCGAGCAGTACTTC
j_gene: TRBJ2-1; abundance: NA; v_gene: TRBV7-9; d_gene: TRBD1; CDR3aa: CASSLVETGRHNEQFF; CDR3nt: TGTGCCAGCAGCTTAGTGGAGACAGGGCGGCACAATGAGCAGTTCTTC
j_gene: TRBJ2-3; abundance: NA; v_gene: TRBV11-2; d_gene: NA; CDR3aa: CAIGRTDTQYF; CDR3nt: TGTGCCATCGGCCGCACAGATACGCAGTATTTT
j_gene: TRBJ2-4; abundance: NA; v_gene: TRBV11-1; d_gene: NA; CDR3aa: CASIYGQAKNIQYF; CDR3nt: TGTGCCAGCATCTACGGCCAGGCCAAAAACATTCAGTACTTC
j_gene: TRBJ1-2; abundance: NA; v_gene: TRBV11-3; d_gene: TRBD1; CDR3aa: CATSGGEQGAGNYGYTF; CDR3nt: TGTGCCACCTCCGGGGGAGAACAGGGGGCCGGCAACTATGGCTACACCTTC
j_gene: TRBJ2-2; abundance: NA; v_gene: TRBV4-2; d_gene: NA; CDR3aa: CASSQDWWKGANTGELFF; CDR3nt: TGTGCCAGCAGCCAAGATTGGTGGAAAGGGGCGAACACCGGGGAGCTGTTTTTT
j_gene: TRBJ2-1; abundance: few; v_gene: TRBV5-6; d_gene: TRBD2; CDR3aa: CASSLLAGNNEQFF; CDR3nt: TGTGCCAGCAGCTTGTTAGCGGGAAACAATGAGCAGTTCTTC
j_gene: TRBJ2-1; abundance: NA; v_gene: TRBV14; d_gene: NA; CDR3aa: CASSRRYNEQFF; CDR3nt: TGTGCCAGCAGCCGAAGATACAATGAGCAGTTCTTC
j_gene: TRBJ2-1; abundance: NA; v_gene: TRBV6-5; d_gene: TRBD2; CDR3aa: CASSRSGGAMNEQFF; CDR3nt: TGTGCCAGCAGTAGAAGCGGGGGGGCCATGAATGAGCAGTTCTTC
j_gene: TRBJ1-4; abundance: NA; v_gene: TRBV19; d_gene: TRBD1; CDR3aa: CASSIYGTGYEKLFF; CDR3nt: TGTGCCAGTAGTATATACGGGACAGGGTATGAAAAACTGTTTTTT
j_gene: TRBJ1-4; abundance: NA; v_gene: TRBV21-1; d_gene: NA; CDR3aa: CASSKVWGSKEKLFF; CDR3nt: TGTGCCAGCAGCAAAGTGTGGGGGTCGAAGGAAAAACTGTTTTTT
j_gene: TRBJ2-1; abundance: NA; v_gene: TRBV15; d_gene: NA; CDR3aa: CATSRIRDTSFDNEQFF; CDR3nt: TGTGCCACCAGCAGAATCCGGGACACCTCGTTCGACAATGAGCAGTTCTTC
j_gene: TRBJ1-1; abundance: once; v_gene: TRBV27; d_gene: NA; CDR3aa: CASSLISRVNTEAFF; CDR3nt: TGTGCCAGCAGTTTAATTTCCAGGGTGAACACTGAAGCTTTCTTT
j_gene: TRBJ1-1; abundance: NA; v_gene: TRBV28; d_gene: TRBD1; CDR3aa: CASADRGQIIEAFF; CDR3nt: TGTGCCAGCGCGGACAGGGGGCAAATTATTGAAGCTTTCTTT
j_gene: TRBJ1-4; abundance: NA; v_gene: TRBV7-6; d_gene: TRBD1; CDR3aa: CASRRGQGGWSATNEKLFF; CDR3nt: TGTGCCAGCAGAAGGGGACAGGGAGGTTGGAGCGCAACTAATGAAAAACTGTTTTTT
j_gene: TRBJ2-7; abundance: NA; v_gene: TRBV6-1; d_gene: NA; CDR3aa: CASSEAREVPEQYF; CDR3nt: TGTGCCAGCAGTGAAGCCAGGGAGGTTCCCGAGCAGTACTTC
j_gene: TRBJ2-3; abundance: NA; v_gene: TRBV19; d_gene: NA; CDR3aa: CASGLRGWGTDTQYF; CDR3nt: TGTGCCAGTGGCCTGCGGGGTTGGGGCACAGATACGCAGTATTTT
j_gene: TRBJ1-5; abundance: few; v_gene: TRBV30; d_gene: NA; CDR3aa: CAWSPGWGEPQHF; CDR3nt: TGTGCCTGGAGTCCCGGGTGGGGGGAGCCCCAGCATTTT
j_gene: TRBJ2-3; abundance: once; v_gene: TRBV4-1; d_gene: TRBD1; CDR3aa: CASSQEGVRGSDTQYF; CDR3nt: TGCGCCAGCAGCCAAGAAGGGGTCAGGGGGTCAGATACGCAGTATTTT
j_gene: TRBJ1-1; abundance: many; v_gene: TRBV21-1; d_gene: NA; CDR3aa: CASSKRPGEGTEAFF; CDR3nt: TGTGCCAGCAGCAAACGCCCAGGGGAGGGCACTGAAGCTTTCTTT
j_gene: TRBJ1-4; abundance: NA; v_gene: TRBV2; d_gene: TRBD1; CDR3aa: CASSDKGANEKLFF; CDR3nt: TGTGCCAGCAGTGACAAGGGGGCGAATGAAAAACTGTTTTTT
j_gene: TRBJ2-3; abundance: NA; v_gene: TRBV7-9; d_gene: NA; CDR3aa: CASSFDSSTDTQYF; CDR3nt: TGTGCCAGCAGCTTTGATTCTAGCACAGATACGCAGTATTTT
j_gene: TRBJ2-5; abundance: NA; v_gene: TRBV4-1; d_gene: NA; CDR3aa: CASSQGTTSQETQYF; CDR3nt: TGCGCCAGCAGCCAAGGGACTACCTCCCAAGAGACCCAGTACTTC
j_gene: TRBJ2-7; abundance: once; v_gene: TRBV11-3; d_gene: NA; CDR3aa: CASSLTQGLREQYF; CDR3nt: TGTGCCAGCAGCTTAACTCAGGGGTTAAGGGAGCAGTACTTC
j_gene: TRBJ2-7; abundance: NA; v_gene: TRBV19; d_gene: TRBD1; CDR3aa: CASSNTPQGSYEQYF; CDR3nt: TGTGCCAGTAGTAATACCCCACAGGGGTCCTACGAGCAGTACTTC
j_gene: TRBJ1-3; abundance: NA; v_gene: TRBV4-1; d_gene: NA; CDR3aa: CASSQVGLGAEGNTIYF; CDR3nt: TGCGCCAGCAGCCAAGTAGGTCTGGGGGCGGAAGGAAACACCATATATTTT
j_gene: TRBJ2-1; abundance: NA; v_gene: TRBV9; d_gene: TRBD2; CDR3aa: CASSPRLAGEYNEQFF; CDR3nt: TGTGCCAGCAGCCCACGACTAGCGGGAGAATACAATGAGCAGTTCTTC
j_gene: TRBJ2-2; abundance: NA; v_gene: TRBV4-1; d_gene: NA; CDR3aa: CASSQGQNTGELFF; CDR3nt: TGCGCCAGCAGCCAAGGACAAAACACCGGGGAGCTGTTTTTT
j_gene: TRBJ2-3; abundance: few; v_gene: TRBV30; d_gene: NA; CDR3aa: CAWSGLGGSDTQYF; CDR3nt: TGTGCCTGGAGTGGCCTAGGGGGGTCAGATACGCAGTATTTT
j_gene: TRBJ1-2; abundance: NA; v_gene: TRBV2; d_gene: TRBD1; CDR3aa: CASRPTGTGVYGYTF; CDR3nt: TGTGCCAGCAGACCCACCGGGACAGGGGTGTATGGCTACACCTTC
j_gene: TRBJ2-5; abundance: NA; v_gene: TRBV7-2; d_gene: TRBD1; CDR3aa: CASSWTGGGETQYF; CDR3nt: TGTGCCAGCAGCTGGACAGGGGGCGGTGAGACCCAGTACTTC
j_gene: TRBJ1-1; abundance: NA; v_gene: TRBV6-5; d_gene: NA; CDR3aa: CASSYSQGPEAFF; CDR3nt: TGTGCCAGCAGTTACTCTCAGGGGCCTGAAGCTTTCTTT
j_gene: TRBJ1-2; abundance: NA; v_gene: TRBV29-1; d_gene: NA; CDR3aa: CRVGWANYGYTF; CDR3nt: TGCAGGGTTGGGTGGGCTAACTATGGCTACACCTTC
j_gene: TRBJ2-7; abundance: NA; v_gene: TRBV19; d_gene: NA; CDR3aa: CASSISGVSYEQYF; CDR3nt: TGTGCCAGTAGTATTTCTGGGGTTTCCTACGAGCAGTACTTC
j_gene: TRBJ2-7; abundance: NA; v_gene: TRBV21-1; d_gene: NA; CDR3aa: CASSKGARSSYEQYF; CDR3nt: TGTGCCAGCAGCAAAGGTGCCAGGAGCTCCTACGAGCAGTACTTC
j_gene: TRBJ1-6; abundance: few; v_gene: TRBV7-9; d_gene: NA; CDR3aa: CASSSNRDGNSPLHF; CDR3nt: TGTGCCAGCAGCTCCAACCGGGACGGTAATTCACCCCTCCACTTT
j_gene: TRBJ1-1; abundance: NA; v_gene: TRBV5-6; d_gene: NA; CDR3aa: CASSLWEDTEAFF; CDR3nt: TGTGCCAGCAGCTTGTGGGAAGACACTGAAGCTTTCTTT
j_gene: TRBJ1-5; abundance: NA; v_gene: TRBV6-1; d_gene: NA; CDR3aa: CASSDPFGGGNQPQHF; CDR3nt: TGTGCCAGCAGTGACCCTTTTGGGGGGGGCAATCAGCCCCAGCATTTT
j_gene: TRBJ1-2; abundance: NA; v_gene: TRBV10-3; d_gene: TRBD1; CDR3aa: CAISEVTGTGGYGYTF; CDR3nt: TGTGCCATCAGTGAGGTCACCGGGACAGGAGGCTATGGCTACACCTTC
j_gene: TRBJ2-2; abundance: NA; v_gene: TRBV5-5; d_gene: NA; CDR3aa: CASSLEPSLGIGELFF; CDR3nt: TGTGCCAGCAGCTTGGAGCCGTCCTTAGGAATCGGGGAGCTGTTTTTT
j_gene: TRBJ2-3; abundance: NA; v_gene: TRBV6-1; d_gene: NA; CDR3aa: CASSENVGVMDTQYF; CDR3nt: TGTGCCAGCAGTGAAAATGTCGGGGTTATGGATACGCAGTATTTT
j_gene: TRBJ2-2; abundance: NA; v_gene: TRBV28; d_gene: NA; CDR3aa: CASSFLVELFF; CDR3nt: TGTGCCAGCAGTTTCCTTGTGGAGCTGTTTTTT
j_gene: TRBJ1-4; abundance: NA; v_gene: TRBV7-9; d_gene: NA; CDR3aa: CASSLATQLLDNNEKLFF; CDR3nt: TGTGCCAGCAGCTTAGCGACCCAGTTACTAGACAACAATGAAAAACTGTTTTTT
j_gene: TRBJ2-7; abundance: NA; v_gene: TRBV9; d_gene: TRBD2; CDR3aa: CASSVGGSPYEQYF; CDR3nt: TGTGCCAGCAGCGTAGGCGGGAGTCCCTACGAGCAGTACTTC
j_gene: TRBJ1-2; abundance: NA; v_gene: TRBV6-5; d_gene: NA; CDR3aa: CASSYSPTYGYTF; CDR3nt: TGTGCCAGCAGTTACTCGCCGACGTACGGCTACACCTTC
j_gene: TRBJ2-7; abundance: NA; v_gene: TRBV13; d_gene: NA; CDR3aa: CAHSRRGSYEQYF; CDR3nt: TGTGCCCATAGTCGGCGCGGCTCCTACGAGCAGTACTTC
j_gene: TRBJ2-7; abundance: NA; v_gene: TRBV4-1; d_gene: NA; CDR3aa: CASTEGSYEQYF; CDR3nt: TGCGCCAGCACCGAAGGGTCCTACGAGCAGTACTTC
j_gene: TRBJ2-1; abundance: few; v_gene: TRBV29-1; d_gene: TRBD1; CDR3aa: CSGSGTGIGNEQFF; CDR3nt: TGCAGCGGATCCGGGACAGGCATTGGGAATGAGCAGTTCTTC
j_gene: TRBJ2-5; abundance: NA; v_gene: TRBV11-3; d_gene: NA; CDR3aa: CASSPRRGEIETQYF; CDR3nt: TGTGCCAGCAGCCCGCGGCGCGGGGAGATAGAGACCCAGTACTTC
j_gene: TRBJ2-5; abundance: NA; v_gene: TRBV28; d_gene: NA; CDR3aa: CASSPTDIQETQYF; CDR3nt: TGTGCCAGCAGTCCGACAGATATACAAGAGACCCAGTACTTC